This T cell receptor (beta chain) comes out of a study of T cell clusters in autoimmune cytopenias. The study, taken as a whole, reports: Functional roles of the in silico T cell clusters still await experimental validation. Compared with active autoimmune hepatitis patients, healthy donors showed about 3.2-fold more exclusive TRB clusters.

A word on this clonotype: The antigen is unknown.

Roughly 40,000 genome equivalents of blood DNA were amplified for TRB. One tube held mixed TRB-A and TRB-B primer pools for touch-down PCR. TCRdb reprocessed the multiplex PCR reads and stores each CDR3 protein as one record, lacking DNA. Listed are about 11,000 distinct CDR3 sequences; around 22% falls within the top ten. This CDR3 comprises 13 residues. CDR1 and CDR2 (germline): LNHDA, SQIVND (reference sequence). These data were also reused for a study on T cell repertoires in aging, cancer and after chemotherapy. From that second work: Healthy donors lost TCR diversity with age mainly through richness, cancer patients through richness and evenness. In each cancer cohort, median generation probability increased across chemotherapy, suggesting thymic output rebounded.

The chain is built from TRBV19 and TRBJ1-1; no DNA is available, so the TRBD1 call from TCRdb remains unchecked. Sequencing used peripheral blood. The origin of this receptor is a human donor in good health. CDR3: CASQDRLNTEAFF.